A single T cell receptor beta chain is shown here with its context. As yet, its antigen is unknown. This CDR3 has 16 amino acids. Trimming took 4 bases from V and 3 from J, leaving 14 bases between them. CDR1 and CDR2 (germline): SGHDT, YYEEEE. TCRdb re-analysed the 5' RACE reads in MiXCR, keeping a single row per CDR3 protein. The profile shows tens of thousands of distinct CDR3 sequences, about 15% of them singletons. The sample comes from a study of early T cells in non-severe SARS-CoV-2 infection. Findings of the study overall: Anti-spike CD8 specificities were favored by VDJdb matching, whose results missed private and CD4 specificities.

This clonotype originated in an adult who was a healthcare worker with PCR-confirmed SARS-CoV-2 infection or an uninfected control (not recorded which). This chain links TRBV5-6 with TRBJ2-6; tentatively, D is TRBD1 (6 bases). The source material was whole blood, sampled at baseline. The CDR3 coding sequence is TGTGCCAGCAGCCCCCTGGGACAAATTGGGGCCAACGTCCTGACTTTC. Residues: CASSPLGQIGANVLTF.